This T cell receptor (beta chain) was retrieved from a study of Ad26.COV2.S vaccination and SARS-CoV-2 variants. Clones were read by immunoSEQ multiplex PCR, and TCRdb kept only the in-frame ones, dropping some. The sample records approximately 480,000 clones, around 88% being singletons. General study findings and limits: Higher spike-specific TCR breadth was found in vaccine recipients than in placebo recipients. The TCR breadth and depth analyses may have produced an underestimate of total T cell responses.

With respect to this clone: Its specificity is not known.

Described treatment: roughly 20 received Ad26.COV2.S at low or high dose, single or two shots; roughly five received placebo; per-sample allocation not given. All samples were drawn on day 63, counting from the first vaccine or placebo injection. The TCR was taken from a person between 18 and 60 years old who received the Ad26.COV2.S COVID-19 vaccine or a placebo. Here the sequenced sample was peripheral blood, taken in a trial of Ad26.COV2.S vaccine versus placebo.

The CDR3 reads CASSQSAREEVGNQPQHF. In DNA, the CDR3 is TGCGCCAGCAGTCAATCGGCCAGGGAGGAGGTTGGCAATCAGCCCCAGCATTTT. This chain links TRBV23-1 with TRBJ1-5, with a possible D match to TRBD1 (5 bases). TRBV23-1 carries the ORF label, with uncertain function. With 0 bases removed from V and 2 bases from J, the gap between germline ends came to 17 bases. The CDR3 runs 18 residues.